The entry below describes one T cell receptor beta chain. Its antigen remains unknown. Germline V gene sequence: CDR1 DFQATT, CDR2 SNEGSKA (reference sequence). V was cut by 5 bases and J by 8 bases, with 6 bases left in between. The CDR3 loop spans 9 amino acids. Sequencing used immunoSEQ multiplex PCR; TCRdb keeps in-frame clones, though not all of them. The profile covers 2.3 million or so clones, with approximately 93% appearing a single time and about 0.41% taken by the ten largest. These data belong to a study of shared clonotypes between healthy human individuals. Study-level points and caveats: Shared clonotypes: 4.5% to 6% naive CD4, roughly 4% naive CD8, about 2.4% memory CD4, about 0.4% memory CD8.

The sequence came from a man aged 18 to 35 in good health. Some clones in this sample may be carry-over from other donors' samples. This chain joins TRBV20-1 and TRBJ1-2; D perhaps matches TRBD1 (5 bases). Source material: naive CD4+ T cells from PBMCs. As to subset: CD45RA+ positively selected. The CDR3 region is CSAAGGYTF. The DNA of the CDR3 is TGCAGTGCTGCAGGGGGCTACACCTTC.